This note documents a single TCR beta chain sequence. This sample stems from a study of blood T cell repertoires in COVID-19. Study-level information: Acute-phase and convalescent COVID-19 samples originated in the United States, Italy and Spain.

Original processing methods: Amplification from reference gene primers served as the basis for estimated nucleated cell counts. The assay was immunoSEQ multiplex PCR, and TCRdb's table has in-frame clones only and misses some. Clone size and the V and J calls come from that table; the DNA yielded D and trimming. The profile shows some 320,000 clones, roughly 85% of them singletons. J was trimmed by 1 base and V by 4 bases; bases with no gene match: 8. CDR1 LNHDA and CDR2 SQIVND come from the germline V gene (reference sequence). The CDR3 length is 17 residues. The origin of this receptor is a human donor in a cohort sampled during active COVID-19. J is TRBJ2-2 and V is TRBV19, with 8 bases fitting TRBD1. Material: peripheral blood. In DNA form, the CDR3 reads TGTGCCAGTAGTAAACCCCCCGGGACAGGGAACACCGGGGAGCTGTTTTTT. Encoded protein: CASSKPPGTGNTGELFF.